This T cell receptor (beta chain) was observed in a study of shared clonotypes between healthy human individuals. Study-level results: Sorted-subset sequencing, rarefaction showed, was incomplete despite large depth.

This clone showed up just a few times. Its antigen remains unidentified. Other nucleotide sequences from this sample produce the same CDR3. CDR1 and CDR2 from the germline V gene are SNHLY and FYNNEI. CDR3 size: 11 residues. Trimming stripped 4 bases from V and 3 bases from J, with 3 bases between. Data came from immunoSEQ multiplex PCR; TCRdb stores just in-frame clones and leaves some out. The repertoire consists of some 680,000 clones, with about three quarters occurring once and the leading ten covering roughly 2%. Sequenced sample: memory CD4+ T cells sorted from blood. Subset here: CD45RA-negative fraction. The sequence came from a woman between 25 and 40 years old in good health. V usage is TRBV2 and J usage is TRBJ2-5; no firm D call. The CDR3 DNA sequence: TGTGCCAGCAGTGGAAAAGAGACCCAGTACTTC. Translation gives CASSGKETQYF. Together with reference TRBV2 and TRBJ2-5, the CDR3 gives the full variable domain: EPEVTQTPSHQVTQMGQEVILRCVPISNHLYFYWYRQILGQKVEFLVSFYNNEISEKSEIFDDQFSVERPDGSNFTLKIRSTKLEDSAMYFCASSGKETQYFGPGTRLLVL.